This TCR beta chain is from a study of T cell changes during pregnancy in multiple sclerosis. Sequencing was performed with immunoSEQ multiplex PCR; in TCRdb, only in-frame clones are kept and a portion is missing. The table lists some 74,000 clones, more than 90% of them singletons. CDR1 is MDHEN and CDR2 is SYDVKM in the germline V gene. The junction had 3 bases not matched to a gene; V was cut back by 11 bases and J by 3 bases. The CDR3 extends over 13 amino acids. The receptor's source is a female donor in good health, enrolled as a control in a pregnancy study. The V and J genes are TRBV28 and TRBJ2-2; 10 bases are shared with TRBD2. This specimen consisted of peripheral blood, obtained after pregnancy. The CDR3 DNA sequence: TGTGCCGTCCTAGCGGGAGACACCGGGGAGCTGTTTTTT. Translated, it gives CAVLAGDTGELFF.